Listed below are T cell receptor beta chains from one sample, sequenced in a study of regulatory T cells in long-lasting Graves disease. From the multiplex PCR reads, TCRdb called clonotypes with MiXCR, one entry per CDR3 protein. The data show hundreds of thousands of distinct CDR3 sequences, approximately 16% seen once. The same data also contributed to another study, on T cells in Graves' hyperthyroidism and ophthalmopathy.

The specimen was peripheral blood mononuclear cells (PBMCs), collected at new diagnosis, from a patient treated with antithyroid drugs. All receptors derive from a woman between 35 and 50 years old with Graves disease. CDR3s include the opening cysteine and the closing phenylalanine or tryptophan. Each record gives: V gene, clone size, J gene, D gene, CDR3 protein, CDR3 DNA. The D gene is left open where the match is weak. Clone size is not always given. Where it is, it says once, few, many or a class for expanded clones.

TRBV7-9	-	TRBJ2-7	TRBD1	CASSFTTGGEQYF	TGTGCCAGCAGCTTCACAACAGGGGGAGAGCAGTACTTC
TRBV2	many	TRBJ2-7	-	CASTPPSSYEQYF	TGTGCCAGCACCCCTCCGAGCTCCTACGAGCAGTACTTC
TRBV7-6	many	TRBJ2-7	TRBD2	CASSSLSGTSDEQYF	TGTGCCAGCAGCTCCCTATCCGGGACTAGCGACGAGCAGTACTTC
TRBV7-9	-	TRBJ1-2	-	CASSPTPGGQGNYGYTF	TGTGCCAGCAGCCCAACCCCCGGTGGGCAGGGGAACTATGGCTACACCTTC
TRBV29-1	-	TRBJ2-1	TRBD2	CSVGDSGSYNEQFF	TGCAGCGTTGGGGATAGCGGGTCTTACAATGAGCAGTTCTTC
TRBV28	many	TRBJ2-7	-	CASSLPSSRYEQYF	TGTGCCAGCAGTTTACCCTCCTCGCGCTACGAGCAGTACTTC
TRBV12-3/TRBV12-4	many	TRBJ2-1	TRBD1	CASSKDRGSDEQFF	TGTGCCAGCAGTAAAGACAGGGGTTCCGATGAGCAGTTCTTC
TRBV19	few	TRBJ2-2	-	CASSGYLPNTGELFF	TGTGCCAGCTCCGGGTACCTGCCGAACACCGGGGAGCTGTTTTTT
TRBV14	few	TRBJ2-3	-	CASSQDPQGTDTQYF	TGTGCCAGCAGCCAAGACCCACAGGGCACAGATACGCAGTATTTT
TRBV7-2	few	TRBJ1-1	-	CASNQHRLNTEAFF	TGTGCCAGCAACCAACACAGACTGAACACTGAAGCTTTCTTT
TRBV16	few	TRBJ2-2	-	CASSQLDSDTNTGELFF	TGTGCCAGCAGCCAATTAGACAGCGATACGAACACCGGGGAGCTGTTTTTT
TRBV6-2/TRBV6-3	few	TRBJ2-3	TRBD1	CASSYEDRARDTQYF	TGTGCCAGCAGTTACGAGGACAGGGCAAGGGATACGCAGTATTTT
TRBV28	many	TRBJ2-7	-	CASSSLGYEQYF	TGTGCCAGCAGTTCATTGGGCTACGAGCAGTACTTC
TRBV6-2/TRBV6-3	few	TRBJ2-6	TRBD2	CASSELKGGRGGANVLTF	TGTGCCAGCAGTGAGCTTAAGGGCGGGAGAGGTGGGGCCAACGTCCTGACTTTC
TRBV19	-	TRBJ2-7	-	CASSIAGATSYEQYF	TGTGCCAGTAGTATAGCGGGAGCCACCTCCTACGAGCAGTACTTC
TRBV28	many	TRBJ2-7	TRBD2	CASSFIQRLAGGTYEQYF	TGTGCCAGCAGTTTTATTCAACGACTAGCGGGAGGTACCTACGAGCAGTACTTC
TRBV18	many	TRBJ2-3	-	CASSPSGDTDTQYF	TGTGCCAGCTCACCATCCGGGGACACAGATACGCAGTATTTT
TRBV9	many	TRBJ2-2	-	CASSVSGVDTGELFF	TGTGCCAGCAGCGTTAGCGGAGTCGACACCGGGGAGCTGTTTTTT
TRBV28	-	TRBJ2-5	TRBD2	CASSLLAGGSQETQYF	TGTGCCAGCAGTTTACTAGCGGGAGGATCTCAAGAGACCCAGTACTTC
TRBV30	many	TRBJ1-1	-	CAWSGGNTEAFF	TGTGCCTGGAGTGGAGGGAACACTGAAGCTTTCTTT
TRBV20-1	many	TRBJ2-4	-	CSAPDRAGDIQYF	TGCAGTGCTCCAGACAGGGCGGGGGACATTCAGTACTTC
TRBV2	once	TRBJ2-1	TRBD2	CASSEGTSGGNNEQFF	TGTGCCAGCAGTGAAGGGACTAGCGGGGGAAACAATGAGCAGTTCTTC
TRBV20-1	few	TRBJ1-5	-	CSAIGQHNQPQHF	TGCAGTGCTATCGGACAGCACAATCAGCCCCAGCATTTT
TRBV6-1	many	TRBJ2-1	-	CASSESRHPSSYNEQFF	TGTGCCAGCAGTGAAAGTAGGCACCCGAGCTCCTACAATGAGCAGTTCTTC
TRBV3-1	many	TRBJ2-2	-	CASSRGTATGELFF	TGTGCCAGCAGCCGTGGGACGGCCACCGGGGAGCTGTTTTTT
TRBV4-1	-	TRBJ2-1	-	CASSQPTGRSYNEQFF	TGCGCCAGCAGCCAACCCACAGGGCGCTCCTACAATGAGCAGTTCTTC
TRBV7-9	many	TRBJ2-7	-	CASSPSQGPYEQYF	TGTGCCAGCAGCCCCTCTCAGGGACCCTACGAGCAGTACTTC
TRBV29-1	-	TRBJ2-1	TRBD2	CSVEDLGEGRLDNEQFF	TGCAGCGTTGAAGATTTGGGGGAGGGCCGTCTTGACAATGAGCAGTTCTTC
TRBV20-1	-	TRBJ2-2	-	CSARDGYTGELFF	TGCAGTGCTAGAGACGGATACACCGGGGAGCTGTTTTTT
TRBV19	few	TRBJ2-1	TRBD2	CASSILAGENNEQFF	TGTGCCAGTAGTATTCTGGCGGGAGAGAACAATGAGCAGTTCTTC
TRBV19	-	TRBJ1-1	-	CASMGGEAFF	TGTGCCAGTATGGGGGGGGAAGCTTTCTTT
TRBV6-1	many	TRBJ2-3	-	CASRDNRKTSTDTQYF	TGTGCCAGCCGAGACAACAGGAAAACCAGCACAGATACGCAGTATTTT
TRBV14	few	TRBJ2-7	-	CASSHTVGRFYYEQYF	TGTGCCAGCAGCCATACCGTCGGCAGGTTTTACTACGAGCAGTACTTC
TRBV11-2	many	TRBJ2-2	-	CASSLGTVGELFF	TGTGCCAGCAGCTTAGGGACGGTCGGGGAGCTGTTTTTT
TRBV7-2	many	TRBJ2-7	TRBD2	CASSATSGNTYEQYF	TGTGCCAGCAGCGCCACTAGCGGGAATACCTACGAGCAGTACTTC
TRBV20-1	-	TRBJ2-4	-	CSAGGVSRLSKNIQYF	TGCAGTGCCGGTGGGGTTAGTAGATTGTCCAAAAACATTCAGTACTTC
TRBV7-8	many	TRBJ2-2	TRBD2	CASSERLAGPASNTGELFF	TGTGCCAGCAGCGAGAGACTAGCGGGCCCAGCTTCGAACACCGGGGAGCTGTTTTTT
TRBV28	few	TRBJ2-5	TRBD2	CASSTLHSLAGWGETQYF	TGTGCCAGCAGTACCCTACATAGTCTAGCGGGATGGGGGGAGACCCAGTACTTC
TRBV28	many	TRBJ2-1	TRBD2	CASSLSGSGYNEQFF	TGTGCCAGCAGTTTGAGCGGGAGTGGGTACAATGAGCAGTTCTTC
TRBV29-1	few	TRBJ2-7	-	CSVAVVSYEQYF	TGCAGCGTTGCTGTGGTATCCTACGAGCAGTACTTC
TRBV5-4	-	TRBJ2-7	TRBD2	CASSIGGSGGNYEQYF	TGTGCCAGCAGCATTGGGGGGTCCGGGGGGAACTACGAGCAGTACTTC
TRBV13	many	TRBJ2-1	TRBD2	CASDPMGGVYNEQFF	TGTGCCAGCGACCCTATGGGGGGGGTTTACAATGAGCAGTTCTTC
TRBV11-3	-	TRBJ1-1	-	CASSSMGQLNTEAFF	TGTGCCAGCAGCTCCATGGGGCAGTTGAACACTGAAGCTTTCTTT
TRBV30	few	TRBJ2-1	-	CAWSVGLSSYNEQFF	TGTGCCTGGAGTGTGGGCTTGAGCTCCTACAATGAGCAGTTCTTC
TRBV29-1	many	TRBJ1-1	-	CSVEDHRTMATEAFF	TGCAGCGTTGAAGATCACAGGACAATGGCCACTGAAGCTTTCTTT
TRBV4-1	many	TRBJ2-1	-	CASSQPERGSNEQFF	TGCGCCAGCAGCCAACCCGAGAGGGGGAGTAATGAGCAGTTCTTC
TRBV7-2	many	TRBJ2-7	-	CASSSAWGYEQYF	TGTGCCAGCAGCTCGGCGTGGGGTTACGAGCAGTACTTC
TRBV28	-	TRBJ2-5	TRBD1	CAGSLQGVETQYF	TGTGCCGGCAGTTTACAGGGGGTAGAGACCCAGTACTTC
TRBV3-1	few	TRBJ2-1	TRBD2	CASSPTSGSLNEQFF	TGTGCCAGCAGCCCGACTAGCGGGAGTCTCAATGAGCAGTTCTTC
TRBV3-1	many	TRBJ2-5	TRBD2	CASSLTAGLGETQYF	TGTGCCAGCAGCCTGACAGCGGGACTCGGTGAGACCCAGTACTTC
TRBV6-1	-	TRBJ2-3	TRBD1	CASRGTGPDTQYF	TGTGCCAGCAGGGGGACAGGACCGGATACGCAGTATTTT
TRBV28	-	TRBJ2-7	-	CASSLWASASYEQYF	TGTGCCAGCAGTTTATGGGCTAGCGCCTCCTACGAGCAGTACTTC